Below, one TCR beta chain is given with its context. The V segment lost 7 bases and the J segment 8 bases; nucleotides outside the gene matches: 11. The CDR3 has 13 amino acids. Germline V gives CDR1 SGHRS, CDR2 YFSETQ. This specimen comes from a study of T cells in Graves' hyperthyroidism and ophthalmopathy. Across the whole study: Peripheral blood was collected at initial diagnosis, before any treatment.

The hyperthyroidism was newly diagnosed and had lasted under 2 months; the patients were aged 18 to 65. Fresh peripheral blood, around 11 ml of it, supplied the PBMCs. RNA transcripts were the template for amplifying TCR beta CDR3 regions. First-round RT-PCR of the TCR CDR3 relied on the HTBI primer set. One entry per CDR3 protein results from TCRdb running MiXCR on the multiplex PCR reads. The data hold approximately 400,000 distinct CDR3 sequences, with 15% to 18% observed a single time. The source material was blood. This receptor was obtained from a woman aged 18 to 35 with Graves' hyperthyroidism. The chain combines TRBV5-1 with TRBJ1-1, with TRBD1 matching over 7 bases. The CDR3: CASATGDGDEAFF. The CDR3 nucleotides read TGCGCCAGCGCTACAGGGGACGGAGACGAAGCTTTCTTT.